The next 19 T cell receptor beta chains were all read from a single sample in a study of T cell clonality in common variable immunodeficiency. No cognate antigen is known for these TCRs. TCRdb's table, derived via immunoSEQ multiplex PCR, lists solely in-frame clones and lacks some. The sample totals around 15,000 clones. Study observations and caveats: Common variable immunodeficiency TCR beta sequences reportedly had fewer deletions and N-nucleotide insertions.

Sequencing was performed on peripheral blood mononuclear cells. The receptors shown here come from a human donor with common variable immunodeficiency.

On this clone itself: The read finishes 3 residues shy of the CDR3 end, and the germline J gene is used to complete it. The rearrangement joins TRBV9 to TRBJ1-2, with unresolved D. CDR1 is SGDLS and CDR2 is YYNGEE in the germline V gene. V was cut by 3 bases and J by 4 bases, with 16 bases left in between. There are 15 residues in the CDR3. The covered CDR3 bases are TGTGCCAGCAGCGGAAGTGGCACCGAGGCCTATGGC. Residues: CASSGSGTEAYG. Given in full, the CDR3 is CASSGSGTEAYGYTF.

This clone ranks as medium-sized in terms of frequency. The sequenced fragment ends 3 residues before the CDR3 boundary, so the rest is inferred from the germline J gene. The chain links TRBV5-1 to TRBJ1-6, with 7 positions matching TRBD1. CDR3 length: 13 residues. V lost 4 bases, J lost 6 bases, and 1 base stayed unmatched. CDR1 and CDR2 from the germline V gene are SGHRS and YFSETQ. CDR3 residues: CASSGDSNSPLHF. CDR3 bases read: TGCGCCAGCAGCGGGGACAGTAATTCACCC.

This clone is labeled medium-sized based on frequency. The read gets to within 3 residues of the CDR3 end, and the germline J gene fills in the rest. The rearrangement uses TRBV5-1 and TRBJ1-4; 10 nucleotides agree with TRBD1. The CDR3 has 14 residues. Germline V gene sequence: CDR1 SGHRS, CDR2 YFSETQ. V trimming: 4 bases; J trimming: 6 bases; junction bases outside the gene matches: 3. The CDR3 is CASSHGTGDEKLFF. The part of the CDR3 DNA that was read is TGCGCCAGCAGCCATGGGACAGGGGATGAAAAA. Together with reference TRBV5-1 and TRBJ1-4, the CDR3 gives the full variable domain: KAGVTQTPRYLIKTRGQQVTLSCSPISGHRSVSWYQQTPGQGLQFLFEYFSETQRNKGNFPGRFSGRQFSNSRSEMNVSTLELGDSALYLCASSHGTGDEKLFFGSGTQLSVL.

With respect to this clone: The read terminates 3 residues before the CDR3 end, so the remaining end is supplied by the germline J gene. The V gene is TRBV7-9, the J gene TRBJ2-7; possibly TRBD2 for D (5 bases). Germline V gene data show CDR1 as SEHNR and CDR2 as FQNEAQ (reference sequence). V was trimmed by 5 bases and J by 0 bases, leaving 11 bases between them. The CDR3 extends over 14 amino acids. The sequenced part of the CDR3 DNA is TGTGCCAGCAGCCTGATGGACTTCTCCTACGAG. Amino acid sequence: CASSLMDFSYE. The complete CDR3 reads CASSLMDFSYEQYF.

This CDR3 is CASTLAAGSGQETQYF. Partial CDR3 DNA: TGCGCCAGCACCCTCGCGGCGGGATCGGGGCAAGAGACC. The chain recombines TRBV5-1 with TRBJ2-5; D possibly corresponds to TRBD2 (6 bases). Coverage ceases 3 residues before the CDR3 finishes, and the germline J gene fills in the end. V shed 6 bases and J shed 2 bases, with 20 bases lying between them. The V gene's germline CDR1 is SGHRS and CDR2 YFSETQ. The CDR3 loop spans 16 amino acids.

Comments on this clone: The read falls 3 residues short of the CDR3 end, and the missing part is taken from the germline J gene. The chain links TRBV20-1 to TRBJ2-1; 7 bases fit TRBD2. CDR1 and CDR2 (germline): DFQATT, SNEGSKA (reference sequence). V trimming: 0 bases; J trimming: 7 bases; junction bases outside the gene matches: 9. There are 15 residues in the CDR3. CDR3 DNA (partial): TGCAGTGCTAGAGATCTGGGCGGGAGCAGGAATGAG. It yields the protein CSARDLGGSRNE. The CDR3 in full is CSARDLGGSRNEQFF.

On this clone itself: The CDR3 end lies 3 residues beyond the end of the read and is filled in from the germline J gene. This chain uses TRBV6-2 or TRBV6-3 with TRBJ2-5, with 15 bases identical to TRBD2. This CDR3 is 17 amino acids long. J gave up 0 bases and V 8 bases, and 7 bases lay outside the gene matches. Germline CDR1 MNHEY, CDR2 SVGEGT. CDR3 bases read: TGTGCCAGCGCTATCGGGACTAGCGGGAGGAACCAAGAGACC. Protein product: CASAIGTSGRNQET. The CDR3 as a whole reads CASAIGTSGRNQETQYF.

About this clone: The sequenced fragment ends 3 residues before the CDR3 boundary, so the rest is inferred from the germline J gene. The V gene is TRBV6-2 or TRBV6-3, the J gene TRBJ2-3; possibly TRBD1 for D (6 bases). The V end was cut by 6 bases, the J end by 0 bases, with 19 bases between. Germline CDR1 MNHEY, CDR2 SVGEGT. The CDR3 has 17 amino acids. Partial CDR3 DNA: TGTGCCAGCAGGACTTGGACAGTCTCTGATAGCACAGATACG. It specifies CASRTWTVSDSTDT. The CDR3 as a whole reads CASRTWTVSDSTDTQYF.

As concerns this clone: Sequencing ends 3 residues short of the CDR3 end; the germline J gene provides the rest. The chain carries TRBV5-5 and TRBJ2-3; D perhaps matches TRBD1 (6 bases). Germline V lookup: CDR1 SGHKS, CDR2 YYEKEE (reference sequence). Trimming removed 4 bases at V and 1 base at J, with 13 bases between. The CDR3 length is 15 residues. CDR3 protein: CASSHRSGGTDTQYF. CDR3 DNA (partial): TGTGCCAGCAGCCACCGGTCAGGGGGCACAGATACG.

Judged by frequency, this clone is medium-sized. Sequencing ends 3 residues short of the CDR3 end; the germline J gene provides the rest. The chain links TRBV7-8 to TRBJ2-7; D is perhaps TRBD1 (5 bases). Germline CDR1 reads SGHVS; CDR2 reads FQNEAQ. V dropped 5 bases and J dropped 2 bases, with 10 bases sitting between them. The CDR3 length is 13 residues. CDR3 protein: CASSPGKTYEQYF. The sequenced part of the CDR3 DNA is TGTGCCAGCAGCCCAGGGAAAACCTACGAG.

Comment on this clone: The sequence runs out 3 residues before the end of the CDR3; the remainder is reconstructed from the germline J gene. V is TRBV7-6 and J is TRBJ2-2; TRBD2 agrees at 8 bases. V lost 5 bases and J lost 7; bases outside the gene matches: 6. CDR1 is SGHVS and CDR2 is FNYEAQ in the germline V gene. The CDR3 runs to 14 residues. The chain's CDR3 is CASSLGGAGGELFF. The sequenced part of the CDR3 DNA is TGTGCCAGCAGCCTCGGGGGGGCTGGCGGGGAG. Supplemented by reference TRBV7-6 and TRBJ2-2, the full variable domain reads GAGVSQSPRYKVTKRGQDVALRCDPISGHVSLYWYRQALGQGPEFLTYFNYEAQQDKSGLPNDRFSAERPEGSISTLTIQRTEQRDSAMYRCASSLGGAGGELFFGEGSRLTVL.

About this clone itself: Sequencing ends 3 residues short of the CDR3 end; the germline J gene provides the rest. The chain has TRBV11-1 and TRBJ2-7, with 7 bases that match TRBD1. In germline, CDR1 is SGHAT, CDR2 FQDESV (reference sequence). V lost 5 bases and J lost 0; bases outside the gene matches: 4. This CDR3 has 14 residues. CDR3 DNA (partial): TGTGCCAGCAGCGGGACAGCAAGCTCCTACGAG. It yields the protein CASSGTASSYE. The whole CDR3 reads CASSGTASSYEQYF. Together with reference TRBV11-1 and TRBJ2-7, the CDR3 gives the full variable domain: EAEVAQSPRYKITEKSQAVAFWCDPISGHATLYWYRQILGQGPELLVQFQDESVVDDSQLPKDRFSAERLKGVDSTLKIQPAELGDSAMYLCASSGTASSYEQYFGPGTRLTVT.

In the case of this clone: The read comes to an end 3 residues before the CDR3 does, leaving the germline J gene to fill in the end. This sequence joins TRBV18 and TRBJ2-7; 8 nucleotides line up with TRBD1. V was clipped by 6 bases and J by 0 bases; unmatched bases: 4. Germline V gene lookup returns CDR1 KGHSH and CDR2 LQKENI. This CDR3 is built from 14 residues. Here the CDR3 reads CASSLDRDSYEQYF. CDR3 DNA (partial): TGTGCCAGCTCTCTGGACAGGGACTCCTACGAG.

As concerns this clone: Read sequence stops 3 residues before the CDR3 end, and the germline J gene provides the missing end. The rearrangement uses TRBV20-1 and TRBJ2-1; D may be TRBD2 (6 bases). V was trimmed by 3 bases and J by 9 bases, leaving 9 bases between them. This CDR3 contains 11 residues. CDR1 is DFQATT, CDR2 SNEGSKA, per germline (reference sequence). The CDR3 reads CSASTSFEQFF. CDR3 DNA (partial): TGCAGTGCTAGTACTAGCTTTGAG.

This clone is labeled medium-sized (0.01 to 0.1%) based on frequency. The read ends 3 residues shy of where the CDR3 ends; the end is completed using the germline J gene. The chain joins TRBV30 to TRBJ2-7, with D perhaps matching TRBD1 (7 bases). The CDR3 spans 17 residues. V was pared by 1 base and J by 5 bases, with 24 bases between. Germline assignment: CDR1 GTSNPN and CDR2 SVGIG (reference sequence). CDR3 DNA, as far as it was read: TGTGCCTGGAGTGGAATGTCGGTGAGGGGGCAGCGGGACGAG. Protein product: CAWSGMSVRGQRDE. The whole CDR3 reads CAWSGMSVRGQRDEQYF.

Notes on this clone: The read is 3 residues too short to cover the CDR3 end, so that end is filled in from the germline J gene. The rearrangement joins TRBV6-2 or TRBV6-3 to TRBJ1-2; 8 bases align to TRBD1. This CDR3 is 12 amino acids long. Germline loops: CDR1 MNHEY, CDR2 SVGEGT. V shed 6 bases and J 6 bases; nucleotides not matched to a gene: 3. The DNA read from the CDR3 is TGTGCCAGCAGCCAGGGGGCGCATGGC. It codes for CASSQGAHG. The whole CDR3 is CASSQGAHGYTF.

As for this clone: From the germline J gene comes the end of the CDR3, since the read stops 3 residues before it. The gene calls are TRBV6-2 or TRBV6-3 and TRBJ2-7, with 9 bases lining up with TRBD2. Germline CDR1 is MNHEY and CDR2 is SVGEGT. The CDR3 is 14 amino acids. After removal of 4 bases from V and 5 bases from J, the junction contained 6 bases not matched to a gene. The chain's CDR3 is CASSFSGSVDEQYF. The part of the CDR3 DNA that was read is TGTGCCAGCAGTTTTAGCGGGAGCGTCGACGAG.

This clone is identified as medium-sized from frequency. The read ends 3 residues before the CDR3 terminus; that terminus is restored from the germline J gene. V and J are TRBV7-2 and TRBJ2-3; D is possibly TRBD2 (6 bases). Per the germline V gene, CDR1 is SGHTA and CDR2 is FQGNSA. The CDR3 contains 14 residues. The CDR3 loop is CASSLATGEETQYF. CDR3 DNA (partial): TGTGCCAGCAGCTTAGCGACCGGGGAGGAAACG. The variable domain in full, with the rest retrieved from reference TRBV7-2 and TRBJ2-3, is GAGVSQSPSNKVTEKGKDVELRCDPISGHTALYWYRQSLGQGLEFLIYFQGNSAPDKSGLPSDRFSAERTGGSVSTLTIQRTQQEDSAVYLCASSLATGEETQYFGPGTRLTVL.

As to this clone: The read ends 3 residues early relative to the CDR3; the germline J gene fills the gap. The gene calls are TRBV6-2 or TRBV6-3 and TRBJ2-1; the D is unclear. V was cut by 2 bases and J by 9 bases, with 8 bases left in between. The CDR3 is 12 residues long. Per the germline V gene, CDR1 is MNHEY and CDR2 is SVGEGT. CDR3 DNA, as far as it was read: TGTGCCAGCAGTTACAAGTTCAGTGAG. The encoded protein is CASSYKFSE. The whole CDR3 sequence is CASSYKFSEQFF.